This T cell receptor (beta chain) was sequenced for a study of blood T cell repertoires in COVID-19. Study at large: Some COVID-19 samples were acute and others convalescent; all came from the United States, Italy and Spain. In each case, the material was cDNA or gDNA derived from T cells, B-cell-depleted T cells, or PBMCs.

Per germline, CDR1 SGDLS and CDR2 YYNGEE. V was clipped by 0 bases and J by 4 bases; unmatched bases: 5. This CDR3 comprises 16 residues. Authors' processing steps: Nucleated cell counts were estimated from reference gene primer amplification. Generated by immunoSEQ multiplex PCR, the TCRdb table keeps only in-frame clones and is missing some. The DNA gave D and trimming, while V, J and clone size come from that table. The table lists about 48,000 clones, 65% to 90% of them singletons. The TCR originated in a woman aged 80 or older with acute or convalescent COVID-19. The rearrangement uses TRBV9 and TRBJ1-3; 9 bases line up with TRBD1. Sequenced input: peripheral blood. As DNA, the CDR3 is TGTGCCAGCAGCGTAGGGACAACAGGGGGCGGAAACACCATATATTTT. It is translated as CASSVGTTGGGNTIYF.